The rows below give T cell receptor beta chains drawn from one sample of a study of spatial heterogeneity in lung cancer. MiXCR was run by TCRdb on the 5' RACE reads, yielding one entry per CDR3 protein. The data hold about 110,000 distinct CDR3 sequences, with about a tenth observed a single time. The sample here was PBMCs, taken at follow-up. The receptors stem from a female donor with early-stage non-small cell lung cancer. Each CDR3 is given with its conserved first and last residue. Fields, in order: D gene, clone size, V gene, J gene, CDR3 DNA, CDR3 protein. D genes are given only for firm matches. Part of the rows lack a size; the others show once, few, many or a class for expanded clones.

D: NA; size: few; V: TRBV7-2; J: TRBJ1-1; DNA: TGTGCCAGCAGCTCGAAGGGGGGGAAGAATACTGAAGCTTTCTTT; CDR3: CASSSKGGKNTEAFF
D: TRBD2; size: many; V: TRBV28; J: TRBJ2-5; DNA: TGTGCCAGCAGCCAGACTAGCGGAATACCATTCGGGACCCAGTACTTC; CDR3: CASSQTSGIPFGTQYF
D: NA; size: NA; V: TRBV5-6; J: TRBJ2-3; DNA: TGTGCCAGCAGCATCCGGGCCGCCGGCACAGATACGCAGTATTTT; CDR3: CASSIRAAGTDTQYF
D: NA; size: few; V: TRBV24-1; J: TRBJ1-1; DNA: TGTGCCACCAGAACGACAGGTATGAACACTGAAGCTTTCTTT; CDR3: CATRTTGMNTEAFF
D: NA; size: many; V: TRBV28; J: TRBJ2-7; DNA: TGTGCCAGCAGTTTATGGGCCGCGGCGGCCTACGAGCAGTACTTC; CDR3: CASSLWAAAAYEQYF
D: TRBD1; size: few; V: TRBV7-9; J: TRBJ2-1; DNA: TGTGCCAGCAGCCGGACAGGGGCCCCCAACAATGAGCAGTTCTTC; CDR3: CASSRTGAPNNEQFF
D: NA; size: NA; V: TRBV27; J: TRBJ1-2; DNA: TGTGCCAGCAGGCCAGGTATAGGGGGTGCTAACTATGGCTACACCTTC; CDR3: CASRPGIGGANYGYTF
D: TRBD2; size: NA; V: TRBV7-2; J: TRBJ2-3; DNA: TGTGCCAGCAGCTTTCAACAGGGACTAGCGGGAGCAGGAGATACGCAGTATTTT; CDR3: CASSFQQGLAGAGDTQYF
D: TRBD2; size: few; V: TRBV3-1; J: TRBJ2-6; DNA: TGTGCCAGCAGCAAAAGCGGGAGGAGCTCTGGGGCCAACGTCCTGACTTTC; CDR3: CASSKSGRSSGANVLTF
D: NA; size: NA; V: TRBV3-1; J: TRBJ2-2; DNA: TGTGCCAGCGGGGTGGCCACCGGGGAGCTGTTTTTT; CDR3: CASGVATGELFF
D: NA; size: many; V: TRBV29-1; J: TRBJ2-2; DNA: TGCAGCGTTGACGAGGCAGGGGTAACCGGGGAGCTGTTTTTT; CDR3: CSVDEAGVTGELFF
D: TRBD2; size: few; V: TRBV28; J: TRBJ2-1; DNA: TGTGCCAGCAGAGTCCTAGCGGGGAGCTACAATGAGCAGTTCTTC; CDR3: CASRVLAGSYNEQFF
D: TRBD2; size: few; V: TRBV28; J: TRBJ2-3; DNA: TGTGCCAGCAGCCCATTGTATTTTGGTAGCGGGGAAAACACAGATACGCAGTATTTT; CDR3: CASSPLYFGSGENTDTQYF
D: TRBD1; size: NA; V: TRBV7-2; J: TRBJ1-5; DNA: TGTGCCAGCAGCTTATCGATCTGGGACAGAGATCAGCCCCAGCATTTT; CDR3: CASSLSIWDRDQPQHF
D: NA; size: few; V: TRBV5-4; J: TRBJ1-2; DNA: TGTGCCAGCACCGCCGCGCAGTCGATCTATGGCTACACCTTC; CDR3: CASTAAQSIYGYTF
D: NA; size: few; V: TRBV7-8; J: TRBJ2-3; DNA: TGTGCCAGCAGCTTAGTTTCGGGAGATACGCAGTATTTT; CDR3: CASSLVSGDTQYF
D: TRBD2; size: NA; V: TRBV6-4; J: TRBJ2-5; DNA: TGTGCCAGCAGAAGACTAGCGGGAGTGGGCGAGATCCAGTACTTC; CDR3: CASRRLAGVGEIQYF
D: NA; size: NA; V: TRBV20-1; J: TRBJ1-1; DNA: TGCAGTGCTAGAGTAAACGACGGACTCGAAGCTTTCTTT; CDR3: CSARVNDGLEAFF
D: TRBD2; size: NA; V: TRBV19; J: TRBJ2-3; DNA: TGTGCCAGTAGTGTGGGACTAGCGGGAAGCACAGATACGCAGTATTTT; CDR3: CASSVGLAGSTDTQYF
D: NA; size: few; V: TRBV28; J: TRBJ1-2; DNA: TGTGCCAGCAGCGCGGAACCACTGGGGTATGGCTACACCTTC; CDR3: CASSAEPLGYGYTF
D: NA; size: NA; V: TRBV20-1; J: TRBJ2-4; DNA: TGCAGTGCTCAAATTGGGGTAGTATTGTACTTC; CDR3: CSAQIGVVLYF
D: TRBD2; size: NA; V: TRBV9; J: TRBJ2-3; DNA: TGTGCCAGCAGCCTGCGGGAGGGCCATGCAGATACGCAGTATTTT; CDR3: CASSLREGHADTQYF
D: TRBD1; size: many; V: TRBV2; J: TRBJ1-5; DNA: TGTGCCAGCACGGGGGCAGGGGGCGGTCAGCCCCAGCATTTT; CDR3: CASTGAGGGQPQHF
D: TRBD2; size: NA; V: TRBV5-4; J: TRBJ2-7; DNA: TGTGCCAGCAGTCCCGGGACTAGCGGAACCTACGAGCAGTACTTC; CDR3: CASSPGTSGTYEQYF
D: NA; size: many; V: TRBV27; J: TRBJ1-4; DNA: TGTGCCAGCAGTTTTGCAGGGGTTGGAGAAAAACTGTTTTTT; CDR3: CASSFAGVGEKLFF
D: NA; size: many; V: TRBV29-1; J: TRBJ1-1; DNA: TGCAGCTTGGGGGGGCTCGGCACTGAAGCTTTCTTT; CDR3: CSLGGLGTEAFF
D: TRBD2; size: many; V: TRBV5-1; J: TRBJ2-1; DNA: TGCGCCAGCAGCTTGGGGCTAGCGGGAGAAATGAATGAGCAGTTCTTC; CDR3: CASSLGLAGEMNEQFF
D: TRBD1; size: many; V: TRBV30; J: TRBJ2-5; DNA: TGTGCCTGGAGTCCGGGACAGGCGGTTCCCGTGACCCAGTACTTC; CDR3: CAWSPGQAVPVTQYF
D: NA; size: NA; V: TRBV5-1; J: TRBJ2-7; DNA: TGCGCCAGCAGCTTGTTGCGGGGCTCGACCGAGCAGTACTTC; CDR3: CASSLLRGSTEQYF
D: NA; size: few; V: TRBV7-2; J: TRBJ2-5; DNA: TGTGCCAGCAGCTTAGCGCGCTCCGCCCAAGAGACCCAGTACTTC; CDR3: CASSLARSAQETQYF
D: NA; size: NA; V: TRBV20-1; J: TRBJ1-5; DNA: TGCAGTGCTAGAGGGACAGTGAATCAGCCCCAGCATTTT; CDR3: CSARGTVNQPQHF
D: NA; size: few; V: TRBV28; J: TRBJ1-5; DNA: TGTGCCAGCAGTCCCGACGGTCGTGGCAATCAGCCCCAGCATTTT; CDR3: CASSPDGRGNQPQHF
D: TRBD1; size: few; V: TRBV30; J: TRBJ1-1; DNA: TGTGCCTGGAACACGGGACAGAGACTCACTGAAGCTTTCTTT; CDR3: CAWNTGQRLTEAFF
D: TRBD2; size: NA; V: TRBV24-1; J: TRBJ2-1; DNA: TGTGCCACCAGTGATTTGGGGGAGGGCAGATTCAGTGAGCAGTTCTTC; CDR3: CATSDLGEGRFSEQFF
D: NA; size: NA; V: TRBV7-7; J: TRBJ2-5; DNA: TGTGCCAGCAGCTTAGGTCGGCGGGAGACCCAGTACTTC; CDR3: CASSLGRRETQYF
D: NA; size: many; V: TRBV20-1; J: TRBJ1-6; DNA: TGCAGTGCTGGAAGACTTACGGCGTATAATTCACCCCTCCACTTT; CDR3: CSAGRLTAYNSPLHF
D: TRBD2; size: NA; V: TRBV7-6; J: TRBJ2-1; DNA: TGTGCCAGCAGCCTCCTACTAGCGGGAGCTTACAATGAGCAGTTCTTC; CDR3: CASSLLLAGAYNEQFF
D: NA; size: many; V: TRBV27; J: TRBJ1-2; DNA: TGTGCCAGCAGTTTAAAGTACGGGGGCTATGGCTACACCTTC; CDR3: CASSLKYGGYGYTF
D: NA; size: many; V: TRBV29-1; J: TRBJ1-2; DNA: TGCAGCGCCAAGGGGAGCGGTGCCTTTGGCTACACCTTC; CDR3: CSAKGSGAFGYTF
D: NA; size: few; V: TRBV1; J: TRBJ2-1; DNA: TGCACCAGCAGCTCCCGACTCCCATACACCTACAATGAGCAGTTCTTC; CDR3: CTSSSRLPYTYNEQFF
D: NA; size: medium-sized; V: TRBV28; J: TRBJ1-6; DNA: TGTGCCAGCAGACCGGGACTGAGGGGTTCACCCCTCCACTTT; CDR3: CASRPGLRGSPLHF
D: NA; size: many; V: TRBV6-1; J: TRBJ1-4; DNA: TGTGCCAGCACTTTAGGCCCCGACGGAAAACTGTTTTTT; CDR3: CASTLGPDGKLFF